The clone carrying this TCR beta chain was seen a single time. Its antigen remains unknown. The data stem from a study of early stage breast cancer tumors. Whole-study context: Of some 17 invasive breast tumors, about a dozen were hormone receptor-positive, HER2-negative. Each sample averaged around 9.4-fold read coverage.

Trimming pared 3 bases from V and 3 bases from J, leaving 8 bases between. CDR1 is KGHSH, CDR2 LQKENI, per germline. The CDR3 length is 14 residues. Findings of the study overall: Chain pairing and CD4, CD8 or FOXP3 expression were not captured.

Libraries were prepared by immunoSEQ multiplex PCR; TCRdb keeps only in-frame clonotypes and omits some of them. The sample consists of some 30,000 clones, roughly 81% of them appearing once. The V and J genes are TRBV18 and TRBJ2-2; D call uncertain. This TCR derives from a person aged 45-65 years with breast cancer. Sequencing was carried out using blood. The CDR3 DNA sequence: TGTGCCAGCTCACCCGAAAGATACACCGGGGAGCTGTTTTTT. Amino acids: CASSPERYTGELFF.